These 22 T cell receptor beta chains share one sample of origin, sequenced in a study of post-analysis software for immune sequencing data. Their recognized antigens are unknown. Whole-study findings and limits: In patients, five or six TRBV segments were more frequent than in controls, with TRBV5-6, TRBV5-1 and TRBV20-1 among them.

Every TCR beta cDNA library bore unique molecular identifiers. MiXCR, applied by TCRdb to the PCR reads, yields one record per CDR3 protein. Here the sample spans 750,000 to 950,000 distinct CDR3 sequences, approximately 57% being singletons. Sequencing input: blood. Every receptor here comes from a girl aged 5-17 years with multiple sclerosis.

V gene TRBV6-4 combines with J gene TRBJ2-1; D is tentatively TRBD1 or TRBD2 (5 bases each). Germline CDR1 is MRHNA and CDR2 is SNTAGT. V lost 3 bases, J lost 6 bases, and 12 bases lay in between. The CDR3 consists of 14 residues. The CDR3 is CASSEPGLSNEQFF. The DNA for the CDR3 is TGTGCCAGCAGTGAACCGGGGCTAAGCAATGAGCAGTTCTTC.

This clonotype was observed once. Germline and junction disagree at one end, which may indicate a read error. This rearrangement joins TRBV29-1 to TRBJ2-7; D might be TRBD1 (6 bases). The CDR3 totals 12 residues. Germline lookup yields CDR1 SQVTM and CDR2 ANQGSEA. The DNA for the CDR3 is TGCAGCGTTGAAGGGCAGGGGTACGAGCAGGACTTC. It encodes CSVEGQGYEQDF.

This clonotype was detected only once. This chain joins TRBV7-9 and TRBJ2-7; D might be TRBD2 (6 bases). V was pared by 1 base and J by 6 bases, with 13 bases between. Germline CDR1 is SEHNR and CDR2 is FQNEAQ (reference sequence). This CDR3 has 14 amino acids. CDR3: CASSLVAEGGEQYF. The CDR3 bases are TGTGCCAGCAGCTTAGTGGCGGAGGGAGGCGAGCAGTACTTC.

The V gene is TRBV29-1, the J gene TRBJ2-7; 10 bases are shared with TRBD1. The CDR3 is 14 residues long. J lost 3 bases, V lost 6 bases, and 8 bases had no gene match. Germline lookup yields CDR1 SQVTM and CDR2 ANQGSEA. The CDR3 sequence: CSVQRRTGGYEQYF. Written as DNA, the CDR3 is TGCAGCGTGCAGAGGAGGACAGGGGGCTACGAGCAGTACTTC.

The genes are TRBV12-3 or TRBV12-4 and TRBJ2-3, with D possibly TRBD2 on 6 matching bases. This CDR3 region has 16 residues. Trimming removed 7 bases at V and 2 bases at J, with 19 bases between. The CDR3 DNA follows: TGTGCCAGCACTCCTAAGCGGAGGGCTTCCACAGATACGCAGTATTTT. Translating gives CASTPKRRASTDTQYF.

The chain is built from TRBV7-9 and TRBJ2-6; D is undetermined. V lost 4 bases and J lost 0, with 16 bases in between. This CDR3 contains 18 residues. Germline CDR1 SEHNR, CDR2 FQNEAQ (reference sequence). CDR3: CASSYGPLVTSGANVLTF. The CDR3 DNA reads TGTGCCAGCAGCTATGGCCCCTTGGTCACCTCTGGGGCCAACGTCCTGACTTTC.

In this sample, this clonotype turned up a few times. The V call is TRBV6-6, the J call TRBJ1-5; D is uncertain. This CDR3 has 13 residues. Trimming shortened V by 8 bases and J by 8 bases, and 16 bases separated the two germline ends. The germline CDR1 and CDR2 sequences are MNHNY and SVGAGI (reference sequence). CDR3 amino acids: CASVYEVYEPQHF. CDR3 nucleotide sequence: TGTGCCAGCGTGTATGAGGTCTATGAGCCCCAGCATTTT.

The chain is built from TRBV7-2 and TRBJ2-7, with D perhaps matching TRBD1 (5 bases). Germline values: CDR1 SGHTA, CDR2 FQGNSA. The ends were cut back, 5 bases at V and 6 bases at J, with 14 bases in the middle. This CDR3 is built from 13 residues. The CDR3 reads CASSPMVRGEQYF. For the CDR3, the DNA is TGTGCCAGCAGCCCAATGGTTAGGGGCGAGCAGTACTTC.

The chain recombines TRBV29-1 with TRBJ2-3, with a tentative D call TRBD1 (5 bases). V lost 2 bases, J lost 3 bases, and 15 bases lay in between. This CDR3 spans 15 amino acids. Germline CDR1 SQVTM, CDR2 ANQGSEA. The CDR3 spells CSVERPRVVTDTQYF. CDR3 DNA: TGCAGCGTTGAACGCCCCAGGGTAGTAACAGATACGCAGTATTTT.

This clonotype was picked up a small number of times. The rearrangement joins TRBV5-1 to TRBJ2-7; possibly TRBD1 for D (5 bases). V was cut by 6 bases and J by 3 bases, with 19 bases left in between. The CDR3 covers 15 residues. The germline V gene encodes CDR1 SGHRS and CDR2 YFSETQ. The CDR3 region is CASTPGQGQSYEQYF. The CDR3 DNA sequence: TGCGCCAGCACCCCTGGGCAGGGTCAAAGCTACGAGCAGTACTTC.

This rearrangement joins TRBV20-1 to TRBJ2-3, with a possible D match to TRBD2 (6 bases). V dropped 3 bases and J dropped 5 bases, with 12 bases sitting between them. The germline V gene encodes CDR1 DFQATT and CDR2 SNEGSKA (reference sequence). The CDR3 runs to 13 residues. The CDR3 nucleotides read TGCAGTGCTAGGCCGCTAGCGATAGATACGCAGTATTTT. It codes for CSARPLAIDTQYF.

The chain joins TRBV20-1 to TRBJ1-1; D is perhaps TRBD1 (5 bases). Germline V gene sequence: CDR1 DFQATT, CDR2 SNEGSKA (reference sequence). V was pared by 6 bases and J by 4 bases, with 15 bases between. CDR3 length: 13 amino acids. The CDR3 here is CSASGLRTTEAFF. The CDR3 DNA sequence: TGCAGTGCCTCGGGACTCCGGACCACTGAAGCTTTCTTT.

This clonotype was counted only a few times. The V call is TRBV10-3, the J call TRBJ2-6; 7 bases agree with TRBD2. Germline V gene sequence: CDR1 ENHRY, CDR2 SYGVKD. Trimming cost V 2 bases and J 4 bases; bases outside gene matches: 5. The CDR3 is 16 residues long. The CDR3 DNA reads TGTGCCATCAGTGAGGGGGGGGATTCCGGGGCCAACGTCCTGACTTTC. Its translation: CAISEGGDSGANVLTF.

This chain links TRBV29-1 with TRBJ1-2, with D perhaps TRBD1 (6 bases). Germline V gene sequence: CDR1 SQVTM, CDR2 ANQGSEA. The V end was cut by 6 bases, the J end by 8 bases, with 28 bases between. The CDR3 totals 16 residues. CDR3 loop: CSVVGGARFHERGYTF. The CDR3 DNA is TGCAGCGTCGTTGGGGGGGCCAGATTTCACGAGAGGGGCTACACCTTC.

In its sample, this clonotype was seen many times. This chain connects TRBV6-5 to TRBJ1-2, with 7 bases lining up with TRBD1. The trim removed 2 bases at V and 8 bases at J, leaving 5 bases unmatched. The CDR3 has 13 residues. Germline CDR1 MNHEY, CDR2 SVGAGI. CDR3 nucleotides: TGTGCCAGCAGTTACAGGCAGGGGGGCGGCTACACCTTC. Translating it yields CASSYRQGGGYTF.

This clonotype showed up just a few times. This chain joins TRBV4-2 and TRBJ2-3; D gene ambiguous. Germline-derived CDR1 and CDR2 are LGHNA and YNFKEQ. V was shortened by 3 bases and J by 3 bases, with 10 bases between the two germline ends. The CDR3 is 14 residues long. The chain's CDR3 is CASSQIPATDTQYF. CDR3 DNA sequence: TGTGCCAGCAGCCAGATCCCCGCGACAGATACGCAGTATTTT.

The rearrangement links TRBV10-1 to TRBJ2-4, with 8 bases identical to TRBD1. The J call is doubtful: the DNA matches TRBJ2-7 better. This CDR3 has 14 residues. Germline CDR1 WNHNN, CDR2 SYGVQD (reference sequence). The CDR3 reads CASRDGTGPYEQYF. The CDR3 DNA follows: TGCGCCAGCAGGGACGGGACAGGCCCCTACGAGCAGTACTTC.

The rearrangement uses TRBV6-1 and TRBJ1-2, with unresolved D. CDR1 and CDR2 (germline): MNHNS, SASEGT. This CDR3 spans 13 amino acids. Between the trimmed V and J ends, which lost 4 bases and 2 bases, there was a span of 8 bases. In nucleotides, the CDR3 is TGTGCCAGCAGTGGAACACCCAACTATGGCTACACCTTC. This translates into CASSGTPNYGYTF.

This chain joins TRBV20-1 and TRBJ1-1; no clear D gene. The V gene's germline CDR1 is DFQATT and CDR2 SNEGSKA (reference sequence). The CDR3 loop spans 11 amino acids. V dropped 7 bases and J dropped 4 bases, with 10 bases sitting between them. The DNA for the CDR3 is TGCAGTGTATTGCGGGCCACTGAAGCTTTCTTT. It codes for CSVLRATEAFF.

The genes are TRBV12-3 or TRBV12-4 and TRBJ1-2; tentative D call: TRBD1 (6 bases). V was clipped by 5 bases and J by 3 bases, with 16 bases between them. CDR3 size: 15 residues. CDR3 sequence (DNA): TGTGCCAGCAGTCCAGGGGCCAGCGACTACTATGGCTACACCTTC. It translates to CASSPGASDYYGYTF.

This clonotype was counted a few times. The V and J genes are TRBV19 and TRBJ2-1; D call uncertain. The CDR3 sequence is 13 residues long. V was cut by 7 bases and J by 2 bases, with 9 bases left in between. Per the germline V gene, CDR1 is LNHDA and CDR2 is SQIVND (reference sequence). The CDR3 DNA follows: TGTGCCAGTAAGGCGGTCGCCTACAATGAGCAGTTCTTC. Translating it yields CASKAVAYNEQFF.

This chain links TRBV6-6 with TRBJ1-5, with D uncertain. The germline V gene has CDR1 MNHNY and CDR2 SVGAGI (reference sequence). The ends were cut back, 6 bases at V and 5 bases at J, with 14 bases in the middle. The CDR3 extends over 14 amino acids. This CDR3 is CASSPPGRDQPQHF. The CDR3 DNA follows: TGTGCCAGCAGCCCGCCTGGGCGGGATCAGCCCCAGCATTTT.